The TCR beta chain under discussion was sequenced for a study of T cell changes during pregnancy in multiple sclerosis (dated by TCRdb to between 2019 and 2020). Notes on the research overall: Changes in the T cell repertoire over the course of pregnancy were examined in this study in women with multiple sclerosis.

Inclusive of the bounding cysteine and phenylalanine, the CDR3 is 14 residues long. The sequence is cut down to CDR3 DNA, 42 bases in frame from base 1. V is shortened by 1 base, J by 11 bases, and the region joining them spans 17 bases. The germline V gene provides CDR1 SGHVS and CDR2 FNYEAQ. A single count supports this clone. Its antigen remains unidentified. Base qualities are not recorded, but no much larger clone differs from it by a single base. Receptor amplification or capture employed the immunoSEQ multiplex PCR assay. This immuneACCESS table, as held by TCRdb, lists in-frame sequences with V and J called but not all clones. Of the missing ones, under half trace to an unresolved V gene in checked studies; the others have no known cause. The table for this sample lists roughly 110,000 clones; approximately 90% of them were counted only once. The top ten clones comprise roughly 1.7% of the sample.

The chain is made from TRBV7-6 and TRBJ1-1, and perhaps TRBD1 as D gene, on 6 matching bases. The sequence derives from a female donor with multiple sclerosis, enrolled in a pregnancy study. The sequenced sample was peripheral blood, obtained after pregnancy. CDR3 loop: CASSLDRAGREAFF. The sequenced DNA is TGTGCCAGCAGCTTAGACAGGGCCGGAAGGGAGGCTTTCTTT.